This T cell receptor beta chain was found in a study of blood T cells in healthy people across ages. Turning to the study itself: About one barcoded beta molecule per two T cells came from capture by template switching. Study-wide points: The study lacked donor CMV status, which possibly confounded expanded clonotype changes.

CDR1 and CDR2 from the germline V gene are SGHTA and FQGNSA. The CDR3 contains 14 residues. Notes on this clonotype: The antigen is not known. A read error may produce the germline difference seen at one junction end.

With a J-beta primer mix and a sample-barcoded 5' primer, a second PCR ran roughly 6 to 11 cycles. MiXCR, run by TCRdb on the 5' RACE reads, gives a single entry per CDR3 protein. The repertoire holds about 580,000 distinct CDR3 sequences, with 40% to 50% as singletons. The chain links TRBV7-2 to TRBJ2-4; perhaps D is TRBD1 or TRBD2 (5 bases each). The source material was blood. This TCR was recovered from a man aged 80 or over in good health. In DNA, the CDR3 is TGTGCCAGCAGCAGAGCCGGGACCGGATTAGAGCAGTGCTTC. This translates into CASSRAGTGLEQCF.